The 7 T cell receptor beta chains below come from one sample, sequenced in a study of breast tumors, draining lymph nodes, adjacent tissues. A single record per CDR3 protein comes from TCRdb applying MiXCR to the multiplex PCR reads. The table shows roughly 25,000 distinct CDR3 sequences, with approximately 63% occurring only once. Sequenced sample: tumor-adjacent breast tissue. These TCRs come from a female donor with breast cancer. Some clones in this sample may be carry-over from other donors' samples.

This clonotype counts as medium-sized. This sequence joins TRBV20-1 and TRBJ2-7, with 10 bases aligning to TRBD2. Germline values: CDR1 DFQATT, CDR2 SNEGSKA (reference sequence). V shed 2 bases, J shed 6 bases, and the junction held 10 bases outside the gene matches. This CDR3 has 15 residues. This CDR3 reads CSARPTSGIFSEQYF. For the CDR3, the DNA is TGCAGTGCTAGACCCACTAGCGGGATATTTTCCGAGCAGTACTTC.

The rearrangement joins TRBV4-2 to TRBJ2-5; 7 positions agree with TRBD2. After removal of 4 bases from V and 2 bases from J, the junction contained 10 bases not matched to a gene. The CDR3 loop spans 16 amino acids. Germline V gives CDR1 LGHNA, CDR2 YNFKEQ. CDR3 amino acids: CASSPPGLKNQETQYF. CDR3 sequence (DNA): TGTGCCAGCAGCCCGCCGGGACTAAAAAATCAAGAGACCCAGTACTTC.

The table lists this clonotype with many counts. This sequence joins TRBV7-8 and TRBJ2-1, with 7 bases aligning to TRBD2. With V trimmed by 2 bases and J by 2 bases, 15 bases remained unmatched. This CDR3 comprises 19 residues. Per germline, CDR1 SGHVS and CDR2 FQNEAQ. The CDR3 sequence is CASSLNAGLAGDPYNEQFF. The CDR3 coding sequence is TGTGCCAGCAGCTTAAATGCCGGTTTGGCGGGAGACCCCTACAATGAGCAGTTCTTC.

The chain has TRBV24-1 and TRBJ2-1; the D is unclear. Between the trimmed V and J ends, which lost 2 bases and 8 bases, there was a span of 12 bases. CDR3 size: 14 residues. Germline assignment: CDR1 KGHDR and CDR2 SFDVKD. In DNA, the CDR3 is TGTGCCACCAGTGATTCTTTCCGTATCGATGAGCAGTTCTTC. Translation gives CATSDSFRIDEQFF.

The rearrangement links TRBV29-1 to TRBJ2-1; TRBD2 is a possible D gene (6 bases). Germline V lookup: CDR1 SQVTM, CDR2 ANQGSEA. This CDR3 contains 15 residues. Deletions cut 4 bases from V and 4 bases from J, with 17 bases between. The CDR3 here is CSVVLFGGIYNEQFF. As DNA, the CDR3 is TGCAGCGTTGTCCTTTTTGGCGGGATATACAATGAGCAGTTCTTC.

A word on this clonotype: At one boundary the junction diverges from the germline segment, which might be a read error. V is TRBV12-3 or TRBV12-4 and J is TRBJ2-2; a possible D gene is TRBD2 (5 bases). The CDR3 consists of 14 residues. CDR3: CASSSRRNTGELLF. The CDR3 DNA is TGTGCCAGCAGTTCCCGAAGAAACACCGGGGAGCTGTTATTT.

V and J are TRBV10-3 and TRBJ2-3; TRBD1 might be the D (6 bases). V dropped 5 bases and J dropped 3 bases, with 18 bases sitting between them. The germline gives CDR1 ENHRY, CDR2 SYGVKD. The CDR3 runs to 16 residues. The CDR3 region is CAISNRVSRGTDTQYF. In nucleotides, the CDR3 is TGTGCCATCAGTAACAGGGTGTCTAGGGGGACAGATACGCAGTATTTT.